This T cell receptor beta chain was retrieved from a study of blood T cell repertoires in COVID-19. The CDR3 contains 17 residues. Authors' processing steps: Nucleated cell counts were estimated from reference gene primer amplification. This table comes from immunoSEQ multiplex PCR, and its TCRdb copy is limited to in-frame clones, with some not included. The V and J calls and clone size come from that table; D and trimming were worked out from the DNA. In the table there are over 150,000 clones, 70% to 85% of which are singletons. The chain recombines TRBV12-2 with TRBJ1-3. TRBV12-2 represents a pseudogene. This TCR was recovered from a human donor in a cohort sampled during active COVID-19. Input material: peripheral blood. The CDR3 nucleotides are TGTGCAAGTCGCTTAGCGAGGGCCGGAAACTCTGGAAACACCATATATTTT. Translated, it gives CASRLARAGNSGNTIYF.